The text below deals with one TCR beta chain. There are 14 residues in the CDR3. CDR1 is LGHDT, CDR2 YNNKEL, per germline (reference sequence). The V end was cut by 1 base, the J end by 1 base, with 7 bases between. This sample was taken from a study of blood T cell repertoires in COVID-19. About the study: Whether acute or convalescent, the COVID-19 samples came from the United States, Italy and Spain. T cells, B-cell-depleted T cells, or PBMCs provided the cDNA or gDNA that served as material.

Original handling: Amplified reference gene primers provided the basis for estimating nucleated cell counts. Sequenced by immunoSEQ multiplex PCR; TCRdb stores in-frame clones only, minus some. The D gene and trimming were derived from the DNA, and the V and J assignments and clone size from that table. The repertoire consists of about 90,000 clones, with around 92% occurring once and the leading ten covering roughly 5.9%. The clonotype was recovered from a woman aged 55-70 years with active COVID-19. This chain connects TRBV3-1 (or the pseudogene TRBV3-2) to TRBJ1-1; D gene uncertain. The sequenced sample was peripheral blood. The CDR3 sequence is CASSQAYTNTEAFF. Here the CDR3 DNA reads TGTGCCAGCAGCCAAGCCTATACGAACACTGAAGCTTTCTTT.